This entry describes one TCR beta chain. This sample was included in a study of blood T cell repertoires in COVID-19. Study at large: The samples span acute and convalescent COVID-19 from the United States, Italy and Spain.

The V gene lost 5 bases and the J gene lost 4 bases, with 14 bases spanning the gap. The CDR3 spans 13 residues. CDR1 GTSNPN and CDR2 SVGIG come from the germline V gene (reference sequence). Original handling: Estimation of nucleated cell counts relied on the amplification of reference gene primers. Measured with immunoSEQ multiplex PCR; TCRdb has only the in-frame clones, and not every one. D and trimming were read from the DNA, whereas the V and J calls and clone size are those reported in that table. The data show some 350,000 clones, about 90% seen once. The V call is TRBV30, the J call TRBJ1-2, with D possibly matching TRBD1 (6 bases). The clonotype comes from a woman aged 25 to 45 with COVID-19, enrolled during active disease. Sequenced input: peripheral blood. The CDR3 sequence is CAWVRMDSYGYTF. DNA for the CDR3: TGTGCCTGGGTACGAATGGACAGCTATGGCTACACCTTC.